This paragraph covers one T cell receptor beta chain sequence. These data are taken from a study of T cells in tumors after PD-1 blockade. At the level of the study: Excluded were patients with checkpoint blockade, immunosuppressants, or radiotherapy or other anti-cancer therapy within 4 weeks. Peripheral blood samples averaged around 38,000 unique clonotypes and over 95,000 templates.

Assay: immunoSEQ multiplex PCR; the TCRdb copy retains only in-frame clones and omits some. The profile covers approximately 47,000 clones, with approximately 79% appearing a single time and 8.7% taken by the ten largest. V shed 0 bases and J shed 6 bases, with 16 bases lying between them. Germline V lookup: CDR1 SGHNT, CDR2 YYREEE (reference sequence). The CDR3 is 15 amino acids. This clonotype was sampled from a human donor with advanced basal cell or squamous cell carcinoma (not recorded which). Material: PBMCs, obtained before anti-PD-1 therapy. V gene TRBV5-4 combines with J gene TRBJ2-7; D could derive from TRBD1 or TRBD2 (6 bases each). The CDR3 spells CASSLAGGGGFEQYF. CDR3 nucleotides: TGTGCCAGCAGCTTGGCCGGGGGCGGTGGTTTCGAGCAGTACTTC.